This T cell receptor (beta chain) was documented in a study of CD8 T cell repertoires and HIV-1 epitope variants. Study overall: Separate wells received one of Twenty-five Gag or Nef variant peptides. 1M T cells were kept uncultured as a baseline. General study findings and limits: Roughly nine antigen-specific TCR beta clonotypes were found; 5 to 7 seemed cross-reactive to variants.

This clone was counted a few times. Its cognate antigen is unknown. Sequencing of TCR beta CDR3 used immunoSEQ survey depth. Some clones are missing from TCRdb's copy, which holds only in-frame ones; the method was immunoSEQ multiplex PCR. The data show 5,000 to 7,000 clones, approximately 70% seen once. This CDR3 contains 16 residues. CDR1 is MDHEN, CDR2 SYDVKM, per germline. V lost 5 bases, J lost 1 base, and 17 bases lay in between. The sample comprised cultured CD8+ T cells derived from PBMCs. V usage is TRBV28 and J usage is TRBJ1-2; D is possibly TRBD1 (5 bases). This receptor was identified in a male donor with HIV. CDR3 DNA: TGTGCCAGCAGTCTGGACCCGACAGATTTTAACTATGGCTACACCTTC. Translation gives CASSLDPTDFNYGYTF.